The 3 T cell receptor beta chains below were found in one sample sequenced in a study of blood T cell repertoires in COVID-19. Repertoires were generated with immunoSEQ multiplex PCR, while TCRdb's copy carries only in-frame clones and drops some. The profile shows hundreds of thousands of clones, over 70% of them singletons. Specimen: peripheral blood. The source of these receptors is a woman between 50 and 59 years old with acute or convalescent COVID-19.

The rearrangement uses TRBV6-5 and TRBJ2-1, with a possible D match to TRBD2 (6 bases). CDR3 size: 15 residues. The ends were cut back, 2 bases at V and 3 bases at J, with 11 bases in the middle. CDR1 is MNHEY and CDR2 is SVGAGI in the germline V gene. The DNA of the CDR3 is TGTGCCAGCAGTTACGCGGGGACCATCTACAATGAGCAGTTCTTC. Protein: CASSYAGTIYNEQFF.

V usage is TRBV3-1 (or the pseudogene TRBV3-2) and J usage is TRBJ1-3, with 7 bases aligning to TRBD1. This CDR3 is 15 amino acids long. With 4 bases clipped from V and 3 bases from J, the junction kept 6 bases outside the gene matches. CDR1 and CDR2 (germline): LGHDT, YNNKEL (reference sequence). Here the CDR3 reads CASSPRRTGGNTIYF. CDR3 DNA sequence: TGTGCCAGCAGCCCTCGCCGGACAGGTGGAAACACCATATATTTT.

The CDR3 bases are TGTGCCAGCAGTTACTCGCAGGGACAAGAGACCCAGTACTTC. This codes for CASSYSQGQETQYF. J is TRBJ2-5 and V is TRBV6-6; TRBD1 might be the D (5 bases). Trimming removed 0 bases from V and 2 bases from J, with 7 bases in between. The CDR3 spans 14 residues. CDR1 is MNHNY, CDR2 SVGAGI, per germline (reference sequence).